This T cell receptor (beta chain) was sequenced during a study of T cells after yellow fever vaccination. Looking at the study overall: Fractions low in cell number were prepared with SMART-Seq v4 Ultra Low Input. Whole-study findings and limits: The bulk population could contribute abundant contaminating clonotypes to FACS-sorted repertoires. Most primary-vaccination clones reappeared after the booster (about 95% CD4, 88% CD8).

In TCRdb, the 5' RACE reads were re-called with MiXCR into one record per CDR3 protein. This sample carries 150,000 to 200,000 distinct CDR3 sequences, approximately 10% of them seen once, and the ten largest clones take 35% to 45%. Details on this clonotype: Its target is unknown.

CDR3 length equals 15 residues. The V end lost 1 base, the J end lost 2 bases, and 12 bases lay between the germline ends. Germline CDR1 and CDR2: SGHRS and YFSETQ. The chain employs TRBV5-1 and TRBJ2-5; D gene ambiguous. The material was CD8+ T cells sorted from PBMCs, obtained 15 days after the yellow fever booster vaccination. The receptor was derived from a man between 18 and 29 years old who received the YFV17D yellow fever vaccine. The CDR3 sequence: CASSLSPREQETQYF. The CDR3 DNA is TGCGCCAGCAGCTTGTCCCCCAGAGAGCAAGAGACCCAGTACTTC.